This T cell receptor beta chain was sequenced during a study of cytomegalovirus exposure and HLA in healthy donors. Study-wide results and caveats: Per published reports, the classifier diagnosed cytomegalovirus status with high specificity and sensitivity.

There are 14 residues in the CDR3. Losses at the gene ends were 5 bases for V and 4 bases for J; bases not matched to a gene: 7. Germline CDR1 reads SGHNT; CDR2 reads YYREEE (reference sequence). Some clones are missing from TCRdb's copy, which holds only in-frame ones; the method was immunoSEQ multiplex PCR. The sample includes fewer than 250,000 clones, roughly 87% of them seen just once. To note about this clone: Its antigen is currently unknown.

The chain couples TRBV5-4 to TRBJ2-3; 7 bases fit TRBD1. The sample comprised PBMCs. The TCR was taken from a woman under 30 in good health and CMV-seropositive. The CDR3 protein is CASSFTTGADTQYF. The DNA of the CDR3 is TGTGCCAGCAGTTTCACCACAGGGGCAGATACGCAGTATTTT. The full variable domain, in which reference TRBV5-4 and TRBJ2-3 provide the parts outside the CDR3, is ETGVTQSPTHLIKTRGQQVTLRCSSQSGHNTVSWYQQALGQGPQFIFQYYREEENGRGNFPPRFSGLQFPNYSSELNVNALELDDSALYLCASSFTTGADTQYFGPGTRLTVL.